The clone carrying this TCR beta chain came up a few times. In terms of age and location, participants ranged from roughly 18 to 90 years and lived in about two dozen US areas. Participant reports of clinical history set cohort assignment. The sample comes from a study of blood T cell repertoires in COVID-19. Trimming left V 3 bases short and J 0 bases short, with 9 bases between. The CDR3 covers 16 residues. From germline, CDR1 is KGHSH and CDR2 LQKENI. Study processing details: Quantification of nucleated cells was approximated via reference gene primer amplification. The repertoire was sequenced with immunoSEQ multiplex PCR; TCRdb's copy has only in-frame clones and lacks some. V, J and clone size reflect that table, while D and trimming were determined from the DNA. The sample contains approximately 280,000 clones, more than 75% of which appear only once.

The chain joins TRBV18 to TRBJ2-6, with D maybe TRBD1 (5 bases). This TCR derives from a woman aged 18-29 years who had recovered from COVID-19. Sequencing used PBMCs or T cells enriched from blood (not recorded which). The CDR3, as DNA: TGTGCCAGCTCACCGACAGCGTTCTCTGGGGCCAACGTCCTGACTTTC. Its protein is CASSPTAFSGANVLTF.